The 13 T cell receptor beta chains in this list originate from one sample, sequenced in a study of blood T cell repertoires in COVID-19. TCRdb's copy holds only in-frame clones and misses some; the assay was immunoSEQ multiplex PCR. The repertoire includes a few hundred thousand clones, roughly 90% of them detected once, and approximately 4.8% sits in the top ten. The material sequenced was PBMCs or T cells enriched from blood (not recorded which). These receptors all come from a woman under 40 who had been exposed to COVID-19.

This chain links TRBV5-1 with TRBJ1-2, with D perhaps matching TRBD1 (6 bases). CDR1 and CDR2 from the germline V gene are SGHRS and YFSETQ. V lost 0 bases and J 7 bases, leaving 19 bases between the germline ends. The CDR3 has 16 amino acids. The CDR3 sequence is CASSLAPARSRGGYTF. DNA for the CDR3: TGCGCCAGCAGCTTGGCCCCCGCCCGTTCCAGGGGTGGCTACACCTTC. The full variable domain, its missing parts supplied by reference TRBV5-1 and TRBJ1-2, is KAGVTQTPRYLIKTRGQQVTLSCSPISGHRSVSWYQQTPGQGLQFLFEYFSETQRNKGNFPGRFSGRQFSNSRSEMNVSTLELGDSALYLCASSLAPARSRGGYTFGSGTRLTVV.

The gene calls are TRBV6-5 and TRBJ2-7, with 7 bases lining up with TRBD2. CDR1 MNHEY and CDR2 SVGAGI come from the germline V gene. This CDR3 region has 14 residues. The junction had 8 bases not matched to a gene; V was cut back by 6 bases and J by 3 bases. The CDR3 spells CASSSGGLYYEQYF. The DNA of the CDR3 is TGTGCCAGCAGCTCGGGGGGTCTTTACTACGAGCAGTACTTC.

The chain recombines TRBV24-1 with TRBJ1-2; 9 bases align to TRBD1. CDR1 and CDR2 (germline): KGHDR, SFDVKD. After removal of 5 bases from V and 8 bases from J, the junction contained 2 bases not matched to a gene. CDR3 length: 12 amino acids. The CDR3 sequence: CATSGDREGYTF. CDR3 bases: TGTGCCACCAGTGGGGACAGGGAAGGCTACACCTTC.

This sequence joins TRBV24-1 and TRBJ1-4; 7 bases line up with TRBD1. CDR1 KGHDR and CDR2 SFDVKD come from the germline V gene. The CDR3 length is 18 residues. Trimming cost V 3 bases and J 0 bases; bases outside gene matches: 9. CDR3 sequence (DNA): TGTGCCACCAGTGATGGGGAGGACAGGTCCTCAACTAATGAAAAACTGTTTTTT. Its translation is CATSDGEDRSSTNEKLFF.

This clone was picked up one time. The genes are TRBV5-6 and TRBJ1-6; TRBD1 aligns across 7 bases. With V trimmed by 4 bases and J by 6 bases, 10 bases remained unmatched. The CDR3 covers 16 residues. Germline V CDR1 and CDR2: SGHDT, YYEEEE. CDR3 loop: CASSAGGAGGNSPLHF. DNA for the CDR3: TGTGCCAGCAGCGCAGGCGGGGCAGGGGGTAATTCACCCCTCCACTTT.

The chain has TRBV24-1 and TRBJ1-1, with a tentative D call TRBD1 (5 bases). Trimming left V 0 bases short and J 1 base short, with 17 bases between. This CDR3 is built from 18 residues. Germline V gives CDR1 KGHDR, CDR2 SFDVKD. Here the CDR3 reads CATSDLRLQGSSNTEAFF. The CDR3 DNA reads TGTGCCACCAGTGATTTGCGTTTGCAGGGAAGCTCGAACACTGAAGCTTTCTTT.

The rearrangement joins TRBV7-8 to TRBJ2-1, with TRBD2 identical over 7 bases. Germline V lookup: CDR1 SGHVS, CDR2 FQNEAQ. The CDR3 runs 15 residues. Trimming removed 5 bases from V and 4 bases from J; junction bases left unmatched: 8. The CDR3 DNA reads as TGTGCCAGCAGCCCACCGGGACTATATTACAATGAGCAGTTCTTC. Protein: CASSPPGLYYNEQFF.

The chain uses TRBV2 and TRBJ1-6; TRBD1 might be the D (6 bases). Between the trimmed V and J ends, which lost 6 bases and 10 bases, there was a span of 13 bases. The CDR3 has 13 amino acids. Germline V gene lookup returns CDR1 SNHLY and CDR2 FYNNEI. The CDR3 DNA follows: TGTGCCAGCAGCTGGGACAACAAATCACCCCTCCACTTT. This sequence encodes CASSWDNKSPLHF. The full variable domain, completed using reference TRBV2 and TRBJ1-6, is EPEVTQTPSHQVTQMGQEVILRCVPISNHLYFYWYRQILGQKVEFLVSFYNNEISEKSEIFDDQFSVERPDGSNFTLKIRSTKLEDSAMYFCASSWDNKSPLHFGNGTRLTVT.

This clone came up a few times. The chain employs TRBV7-7 and TRBJ2-2; a weak D match, TRBD1 (6 bases). V shed 6 bases and J shed 2 bases, with 7 bases lying between them. CDR1 SSHAT and CDR2 FNYEAQ come from the germline V gene (reference sequence). The CDR3 sequence is 13 residues long. CDR3 sequence (DNA): TGTGCCAGCAGAGGGGGAAACACCGGGGAGCTGTTTTTT. Translated, it gives CASRGGNTGELFF.

This chain joins TRBV2 and TRBJ1-1; 8 bases are shared with TRBD1. Germline V lookup: CDR1 SNHLY, CDR2 FYNNEI. The V gene end was trimmed by 6 bases and the J gene end by 5 bases; junction bases not matched to a gene: 5. The length of the CDR3 is 13 residues. The CDR3 region is CASSWTGRTEAFF. The CDR3 DNA reads as TGTGCCAGCAGCTGGACAGGGAGGACTGAAGCTTTCTTT.

CDR3 amino acids: CASSEYPGQEQYF. In DNA form, the CDR3 reads TGTGCCAGCAGTGAATATCCGGGACAGGAGCAGTACTTC. The gene calls are TRBV25-1 and TRBJ2-7; 7 positions match TRBD1. The V gene's germline CDR1 is MGHDK and CDR2 SYGVNS. The J segment lost 7 bases and the V segment lost 0 bases, leaving 3 bases of the junction unmatched. The CDR3 is 13 residues long.

The rearrangement links TRBV7-2 to TRBJ1-2; 8 bases map to TRBD1. The trim removed 5 bases at V and 8 bases at J, leaving 10 bases unmatched. The CDR3 has 14 residues. In germline, CDR1 is SGHTA, CDR2 FQGNSA. The CDR3 region is CASSRWTGTGGYTF. The CDR3 nucleotides read TGTGCCAGCAGCCGGTGGACAGGGACGGGAGGCTACACCTTC. The entire variable domain, with the rest obtained from reference TRBV7-2 and TRBJ1-2, is as follows: GAGVSQSPSNKVTEKGKDVELRCDPISGHTALYWYRQSLGQGLEFLIYFQGNSAPDKSGLPSDRFSAERTGGSVSTLTIQRTQQEDSAVYLCASSRWTGTGGYTFGSGTRLTVV.

The chain uses TRBV9 and TRBJ2-5; 7 bases agree with TRBD1. Germline V gene data show CDR1 as SGDLS and CDR2 as YYNGEE. This CDR3 has 16 amino acids. V lost 3 bases to trimming and J lost 5 bases; unmatched junction nucleotides: 13. The CDR3 loop reads CASSAHTGVGMETQYF. CDR3 nucleotides: TGTGCCAGCAGCGCCCACACAGGGGTGGGTATGGAGACCCAGTACTTC.